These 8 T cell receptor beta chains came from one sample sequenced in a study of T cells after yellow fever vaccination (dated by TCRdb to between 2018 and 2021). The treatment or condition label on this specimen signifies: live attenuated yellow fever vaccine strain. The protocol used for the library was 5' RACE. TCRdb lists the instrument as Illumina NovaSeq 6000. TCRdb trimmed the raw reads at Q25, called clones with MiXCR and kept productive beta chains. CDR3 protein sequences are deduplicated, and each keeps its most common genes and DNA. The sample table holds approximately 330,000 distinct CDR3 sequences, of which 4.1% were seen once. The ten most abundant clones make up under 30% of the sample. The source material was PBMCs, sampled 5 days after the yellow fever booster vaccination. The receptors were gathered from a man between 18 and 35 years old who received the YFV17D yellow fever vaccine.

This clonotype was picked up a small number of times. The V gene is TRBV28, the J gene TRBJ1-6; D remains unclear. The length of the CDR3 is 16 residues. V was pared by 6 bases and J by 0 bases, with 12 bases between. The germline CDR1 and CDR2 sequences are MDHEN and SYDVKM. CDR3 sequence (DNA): TGTGCCAGCAGCCCGACGGCAGGCTCCTATAATTCACCCCTCCACTTT. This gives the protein CASSPTAGSYNSPLHF.

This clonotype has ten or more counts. CDR3 sequence (DNA): TGCGCCAGCAGCTTTGACGGCGGAGGCGACGAGCAGTACGTC. Translation gives CASSFDGGGDEQYV. The chain joins TRBV5-1 to TRBJ2-7; tentative D call: TRBD2 (5 bases). The CDR3 runs to 14 residues. Trimming pared 2 bases from V and 5 bases from J, leaving 14 bases between. Germline V gene lookup returns CDR1 SGHRS and CDR2 YFSETQ.

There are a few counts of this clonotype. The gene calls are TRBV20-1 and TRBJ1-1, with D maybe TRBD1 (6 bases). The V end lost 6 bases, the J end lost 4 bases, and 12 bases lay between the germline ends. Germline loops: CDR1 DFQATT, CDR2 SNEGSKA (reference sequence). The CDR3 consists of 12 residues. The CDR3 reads CSAPDRRTEAFF. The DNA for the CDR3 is TGCAGTGCCCCAGACAGGCGCACTGAAGCTTTCTTT.

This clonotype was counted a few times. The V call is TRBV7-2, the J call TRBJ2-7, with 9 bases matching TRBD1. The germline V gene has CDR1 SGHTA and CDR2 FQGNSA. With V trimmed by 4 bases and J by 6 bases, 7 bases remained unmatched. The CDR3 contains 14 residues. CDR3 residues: CASSSGQGNSEQYV. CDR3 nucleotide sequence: TGTGCCAGCAGCTCCGGACAGGGGAATAGCGAGCAGTACGTC.

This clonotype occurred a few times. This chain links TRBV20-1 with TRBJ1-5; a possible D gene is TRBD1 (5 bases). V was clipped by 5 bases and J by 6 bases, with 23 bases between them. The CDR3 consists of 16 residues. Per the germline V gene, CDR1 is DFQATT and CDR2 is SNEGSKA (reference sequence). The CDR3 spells CSAGLGVGGSGQPQHF. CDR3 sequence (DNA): TGCAGTGCTGGACTAGGGGTCGGTGGGTCGGGTCAGCCCCAGCATTTT.

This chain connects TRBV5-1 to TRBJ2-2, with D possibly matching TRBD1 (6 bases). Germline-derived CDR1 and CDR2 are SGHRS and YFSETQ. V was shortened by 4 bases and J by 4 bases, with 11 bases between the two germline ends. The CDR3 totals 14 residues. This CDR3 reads CASSNTGSTGELFF. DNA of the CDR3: TGCGCCAGCAGCAATACAGGGTCCACCGGGGAGCTGTTTTTT.

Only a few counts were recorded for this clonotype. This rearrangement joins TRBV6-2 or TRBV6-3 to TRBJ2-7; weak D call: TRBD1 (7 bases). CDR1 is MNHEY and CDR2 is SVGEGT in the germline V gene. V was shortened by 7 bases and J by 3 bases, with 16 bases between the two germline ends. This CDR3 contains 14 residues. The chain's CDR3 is CASNRGTAFYEQYV. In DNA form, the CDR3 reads TGTGCCAGCAATCGCGGGACAGCCTTCTACGAGCAGTACGTC.

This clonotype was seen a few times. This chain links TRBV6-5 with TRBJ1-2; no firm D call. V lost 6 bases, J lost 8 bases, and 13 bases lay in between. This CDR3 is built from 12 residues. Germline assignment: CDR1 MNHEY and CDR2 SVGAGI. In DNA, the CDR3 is TGTGCCAGCAGCCACGGGGTCCACGGCTACACCTTC. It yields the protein CASSHGVHGYTF.